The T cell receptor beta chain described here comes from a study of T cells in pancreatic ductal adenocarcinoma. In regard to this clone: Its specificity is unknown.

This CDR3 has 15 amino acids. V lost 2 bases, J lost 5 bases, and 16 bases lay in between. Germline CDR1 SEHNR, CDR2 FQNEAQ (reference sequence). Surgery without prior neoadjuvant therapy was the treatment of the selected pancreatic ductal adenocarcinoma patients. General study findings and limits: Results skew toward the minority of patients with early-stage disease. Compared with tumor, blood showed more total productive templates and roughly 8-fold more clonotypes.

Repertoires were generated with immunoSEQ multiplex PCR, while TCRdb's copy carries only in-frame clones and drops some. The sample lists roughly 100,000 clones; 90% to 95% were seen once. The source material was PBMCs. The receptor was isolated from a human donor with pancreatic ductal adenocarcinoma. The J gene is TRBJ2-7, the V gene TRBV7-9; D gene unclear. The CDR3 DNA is TGTGCCAGCAGCTTACTAGACTCCCCTTCGCACGAGCAGTACTTC. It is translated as CASSLLDSPSHEQYF.